A selection of T cell receptor beta chains follows, all from one sample in a study of blood T cell repertoires in COVID-19. The assay was immunoSEQ multiplex PCR, and TCRdb's table has in-frame clones only and misses some. This sample yields around 170,000 clones, of which 88% are seen a single time; roughly 25% belongs to the top ten. The source material was peripheral blood. These TCRs come from a man aged 55 to 70 with acute or convalescent COVID-19. Each CDR3 is given with its conserved first and last residue. D genes are given only for firm matches. Part of the rows lack a size; the others show once, few, many or a class for expanded clones.

D gene,clone size,V gene,J gene,CDR3 DNA,CDR3 protein
TRBD1,NA,TRBV13,TRBJ2-7,TGTGCCAGCAGCTACCGGGACAGGGCACTCTACGAGCAGTACTTC,CASSYRDRALYEQYF
TRBD1,NA,TRBV6-5,TRBJ1-6,TGTGCCAGCAGTTCCCGCAGGGGGTCCTATAATTCACCCCTCCACTTT,CASSSRRGSYNSPLHF
TRBD1,NA,TRBV4-2,TRBJ1-2,TGTGCCAGCAGCCAAGAAAACAGGGGAAACTATGGCTACACCTTC,CASSQENRGNYGYTF
TRBD1,NA,TRBV30,TRBJ1-2,TGTGCCTGGAGCGCGGACAGGGAGGGAGGCTACACCTTC,CAWSADREGGYTF
NA,once,TRBV2,TRBJ1-4,TGTGCCAGCAGACGGGGTTCGGCTAATGAAAAACTGTTTTTT,CASRRGSANEKLFF
TRBD1,NA,TRBV5-8,TRBJ1-2,TGTGCCAGCAGCCTAGGGGGACAGGGGGCCTATGGCTACACCTTC,CASSLGGQGAYGYTF
NA,NA,TRBV5-6,TRBJ1-6,TGTGCCAGCAGCTTGGAAGGGAACAGGCGGTATAATTCACCCCTCCACTTT,CASSLEGNRRYNSPLHF
NA,NA,TRBV19,TRBJ2-1,TGTGCCAGTAGTATCGTCAGGGCGCCCTACAATGAGCAGTTCTTC,CASSIVRAPYNEQFF
TRBD2,NA,TRBV5-4,TRBJ2-1,TGTGCCAGCAGCCTCGGACTAGCGAGAGACAATGAGCAGTTCTTC,CASSLGLARDNEQFF
NA,NA,TRBV29-1,TRBJ2-5,TGCAGCGTTGAAACTACGGGGGAGACCCAGTACTTC,CSVETTGETQYF
NA,NA,TRBV5-6,TRBJ2-5,TGTGCCAGCAGCTCCGACAGTGAGAAAGAGACCCAGTACTTC,CASSSDSEKETQYF
NA,NA,TRBV5-4,TRBJ1-2,TGTGCCAGCAGGTCGGGGAGCTATGGCTACACCTTC,CASRSGSYGYTF
NA,NA,TRBV11-2,TRBJ2-2,TGTGCCAGCAGCTCCCAGGGATACACCGGGGAGCTGTTTTTT,CASSSQGYTGELFF
NA,NA,TRBV6-4,TRBJ2-3,TGTGCCAGCAGTGGGCGGGGTTTAGATACGCAGTATTTT,CASSGRGLDTQYF
NA,NA,TRBV3-1/TRBV3-2,TRBJ2-1,TGTGCCAGCAGCCAAGATCCAGCGGCTTCCTACAATGAGCAGTTCTTC,CASSQDPAASYNEQFF
NA,NA,TRBV18,TRBJ1-1,TGTGCCAGCTCTTTACAGGAGAACACTGAAGCTTTCTTT,CASSLQENTEAFF
NA,NA,TRBV9,TRBJ1-1,TGTGCCAGCAGTTCCGGGACATCAAATCAAAGAGCTTTCTTT,CASSSGTSNQRAFF
TRBD2,many,TRBV2,TRBJ2-4,TGTGCCAGCAGCGACCTGGGGAGGGCCGGAGACATTCAGTACTTC,CASSDLGRAGDIQYF
TRBD1,few,TRBV5-6,TRBJ1-6,TGTGCCAGCAGCCTGGGACAGGGTACATCACCCCTCCACTTT,CASSLGQGTSPLHF
TRBD1,once,TRBV7-9,TRBJ1-1,TGTGCCAGCAGCCCGGGACAGTCGGGGGAGAACACTGAAGCTTTCTTT,CASSPGQSGENTEAFF
NA,NA,TRBV30,TRBJ1-1,TGTGCCTGGAACCGACAGGTGACGAACACTGAAGCTTTCTTT,CAWNRQVTNTEAFF
NA,NA,TRBV27,TRBJ1-1,TGTGCCAGCAGTCGTCGGGGGGGGCACACTGAAGCTTTCTTT,CASSRRGGHTEAFF
NA,NA,TRBV6-5,TRBJ1-6,TGTGCCAGCAGTTGGGCCCGCTATAATTCACCCCTCCACTTT,CASSWARYNSPLHF
TRBD2,NA,TRBV6-4,TRBJ2-2,TGTGCCAGCAGTCTGACGGGCGGGGGGCCTTTTCTGGCGAACACCGGGGAGCTGTTTTTT,CASSLTGGGPFLANTGELFF
NA,NA,TRBV25-1,TRBJ2-3,TGTGCCAGCACCTTCGGGGATACGCAGTATTTT,CASTFGDTQYF
TRBD1,NA,TRBV5-1,TRBJ1-4,TGCGCCAGCAGCTTGGCAGGGGGTCAGGAAAAACTGTTTTTT,CASSLAGGQEKLFF
NA,NA,TRBV7-3,TRBJ1-2,TGTGCCAGCAGCTTAAGAGCAGGAACTGGCTACACCTTC,CASSLRAGTGYTF
TRBD1,NA,TRBV6-1,TRBJ2-3,TGTGCCAGCAGTGAAGACGGGACAGGGAGGGATACGCAGTATTTT,CASSEDGTGRDTQYF
TRBD1,NA,TRBV5-8,TRBJ1-2,TGTGCCAGCAGCTTTGACAGGGAAGCTAACTATGGCTACACCTTC,CASSFDREANYGYTF
TRBD2,NA,TRBV4-2,TRBJ2-5,TGTGCCAGCAGCCAAGATAGGGTAGCGGGGGCTTCCCAAGAGACCCAGTACTTC,CASSQDRVAGASQETQYF
TRBD1,NA,TRBV5-4,TRBJ2-5,TGTGCCAGCAGCTTGGAGAGACAGGGTGGTGAGACCCAGTACTTC,CASSLERQGGETQYF
NA,NA,TRBV6-2/TRBV6-3,TRBJ1-1,TGTGCCAGCAGTTACGTCAGGAAGATCCTTCGGAACACTGAAGCTTTCTTT,CASSYVRKILRNTEAFF
TRBD1,NA,TRBV30,TRBJ1-2,TGTGCCTGGAGAGGGGACAGTATATTTAGCAATGGCTACACCTTC,CAWRGDSIFSNGYTF
NA,NA,TRBV24-1,TRBJ2-3,TGTGCCACCAGTGGACGGGGTACAGATACGCAGTATTTT,CATSGRGTDTQYF
TRBD1,NA,TRBV6-5,TRBJ1-1,TGTGCCAGCAGTTACTCGCCAGGGGGAGACACTGAAGCTTTCTTT,CASSYSPGGDTEAFF
NA,NA,TRBV5-8,TRBJ1-1,TGTGCCAGCAGCTTGGTTAGAGACACTGAAGCTTTCTTT,CASSLVRDTEAFF
NA,NA,TRBV6-1,TRBJ2-5,TGTGCCAGCAGTGGAGAACAGGTACGGGAGACCCAGTACTTC,CASSGEQVRETQYF
NA,NA,TRBV5-1,TRBJ1-1,TGCGCCAGCAGCTTGGGGGGCAGTATGAACACTGAAGCTTTCTTT,CASSLGGSMNTEAFF
NA,NA,TRBV2,TRBJ2-1,TGTGCCAGCAGTGACAGGCCTAAGCAGTTCTTC,CASSDRPKQFF
TRBD1,NA,TRBV7-2,TRBJ1-6,TGTGCCAGCAGCCCTTGGACAGGGGGCAGTTCACCCCTCCACTTT,CASSPWTGGSSPLHF
NA,NA,TRBV18,TRBJ2-1,TGTGCCAGCTCACTACTGGACAGAGTCAAGTACAATGAGCAGTTCTTC,CASSLLDRVKYNEQFF
NA,NA,TRBV11-3,TRBJ1-1,TGTGCCAGCTCCCAAGGGGGGGTCCTCGGCACTGAAGCTTTCTTT,CASSQGGVLGTEAFF
NA,once,TRBV4-1,TRBJ1-2,TGCGCCAGCAGCCAAGATCCGGGACAAGAAAGCTATGGCTACACCTTC,CASSQDPGQESYGYTF
TRBD1,NA,TRBV6-1,TRBJ1-2,TGTGCCAGCAGTGAAGTCGGACAGGGAGAAGGCTACACCTTC,CASSEVGQGEGYTF
NA,NA,TRBV7-2,TRBJ1-2,TGTGCCAGCAGCCGTACCCCCCCAGGGGAATATGGCTACACCTTC,CASSRTPPGEYGYTF
NA,NA,TRBV6-1,TRBJ2-2,TGTGCCAGCAGTGAAGCCGGAGGCACCGGGGAGCTGTTTTTT,CASSEAGGTGELFF
NA,once,TRBV5-4,TRBJ1-2,TGTGCCAGCAGCTTCTTCACAGATCGAAATGGCTACACCTTC,CASSFFTDRNGYTF